Sequencing of this T cell receptor (beta chain) was carried out in a study of immune heterogeneity within non-small cell lung tumors. TCR beta CDR3 regions came from multiplex PCR with 32 forward V and 13 reverse J primers. Using its own MiXCR run on the multiplex PCR reads, TCRdb lists one record per CDR3 protein. Of some 6,100 distinct CDR3 sequences listed, around 20% were seen once; the top ten hold roughly 14%. Per sample, approximately 570 ng of bulk tumor genomic DNA was the template used. Multiple biopsies spaced far apart were taken from each primary tumor during surgery. Newly diagnosed with untreated non-small cell lung cancer, the patients underwent curative surgery. Samples were obtained from newly diagnosed non-small cell lung cancer patients who were having surgery with curative intent. V shed 3 bases and J 5 bases; nucleotides not matched to a gene: 6. This CDR3 spans 14 amino acids. The germline gives CDR1 KGHSH, CDR2 LQKENI.

General study results and limits: Different patients shared few of their high-frequency T-cell receptor beta clonotypes. Different tumor locations in one patient shared dominant CDR3 beta clonotypes yet harbored unique high-frequency clones.

By share, this clonotype counts as medium-sized. Its cognate antigen is unknown. The chain is built from TRBV18 and TRBJ2-7; 8 nucleotides agree with TRBD1. The clonotype comes from a female donor with non-small cell lung cancer. The sample comprised lung tumor tissue. The CDR3 DNA is TGTGCCAGCTCACCCTCGACAGGGGCCAACGAGCAGTACTTC. Translating it yields CASSPSTGANEQYF.